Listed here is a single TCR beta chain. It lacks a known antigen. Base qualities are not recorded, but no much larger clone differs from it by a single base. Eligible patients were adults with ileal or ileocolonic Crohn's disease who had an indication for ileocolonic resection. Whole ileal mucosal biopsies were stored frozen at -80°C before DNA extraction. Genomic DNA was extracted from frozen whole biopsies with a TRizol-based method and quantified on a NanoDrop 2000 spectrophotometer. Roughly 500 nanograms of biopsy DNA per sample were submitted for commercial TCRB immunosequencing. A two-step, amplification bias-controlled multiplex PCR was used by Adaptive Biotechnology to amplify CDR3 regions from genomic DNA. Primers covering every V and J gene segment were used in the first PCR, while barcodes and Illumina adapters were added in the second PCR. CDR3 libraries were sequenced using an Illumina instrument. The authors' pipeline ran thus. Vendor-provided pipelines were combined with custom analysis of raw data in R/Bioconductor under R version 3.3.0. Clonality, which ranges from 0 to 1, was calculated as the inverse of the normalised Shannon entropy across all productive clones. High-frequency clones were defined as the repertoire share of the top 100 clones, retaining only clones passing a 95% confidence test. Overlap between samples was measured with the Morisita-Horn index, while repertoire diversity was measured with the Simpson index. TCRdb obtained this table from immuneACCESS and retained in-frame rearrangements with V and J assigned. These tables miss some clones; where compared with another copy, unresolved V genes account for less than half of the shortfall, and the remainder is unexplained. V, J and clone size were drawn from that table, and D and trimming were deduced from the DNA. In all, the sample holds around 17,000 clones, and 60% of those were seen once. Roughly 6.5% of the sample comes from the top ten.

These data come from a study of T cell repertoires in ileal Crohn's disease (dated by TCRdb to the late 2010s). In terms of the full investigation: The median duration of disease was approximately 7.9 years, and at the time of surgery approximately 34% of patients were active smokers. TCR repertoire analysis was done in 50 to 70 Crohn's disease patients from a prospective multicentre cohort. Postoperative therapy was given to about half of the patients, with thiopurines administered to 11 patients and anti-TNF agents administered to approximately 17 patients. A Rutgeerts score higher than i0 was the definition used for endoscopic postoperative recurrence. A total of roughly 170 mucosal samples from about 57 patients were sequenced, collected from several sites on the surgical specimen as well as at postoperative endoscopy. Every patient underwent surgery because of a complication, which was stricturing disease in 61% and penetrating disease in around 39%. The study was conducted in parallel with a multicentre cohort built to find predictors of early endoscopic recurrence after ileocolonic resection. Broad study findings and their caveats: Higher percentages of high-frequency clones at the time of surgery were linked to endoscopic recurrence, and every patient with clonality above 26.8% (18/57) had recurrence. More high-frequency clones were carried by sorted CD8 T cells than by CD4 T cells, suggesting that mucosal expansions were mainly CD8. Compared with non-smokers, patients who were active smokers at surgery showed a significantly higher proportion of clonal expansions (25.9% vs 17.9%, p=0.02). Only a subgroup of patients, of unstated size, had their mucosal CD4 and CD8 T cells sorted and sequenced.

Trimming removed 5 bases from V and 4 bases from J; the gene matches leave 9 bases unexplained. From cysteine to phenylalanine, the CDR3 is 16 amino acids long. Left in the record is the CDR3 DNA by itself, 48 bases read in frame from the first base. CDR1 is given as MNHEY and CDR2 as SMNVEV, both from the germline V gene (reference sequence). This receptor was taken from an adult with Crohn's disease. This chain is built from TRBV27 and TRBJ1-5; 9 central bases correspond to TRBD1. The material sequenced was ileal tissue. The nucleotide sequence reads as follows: TGTGCCAGCAGTCCCTTCGGACAGGGGAAGAATCAGCCCCAGCATTTT. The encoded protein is CASSPFGQGKNQPQHF.